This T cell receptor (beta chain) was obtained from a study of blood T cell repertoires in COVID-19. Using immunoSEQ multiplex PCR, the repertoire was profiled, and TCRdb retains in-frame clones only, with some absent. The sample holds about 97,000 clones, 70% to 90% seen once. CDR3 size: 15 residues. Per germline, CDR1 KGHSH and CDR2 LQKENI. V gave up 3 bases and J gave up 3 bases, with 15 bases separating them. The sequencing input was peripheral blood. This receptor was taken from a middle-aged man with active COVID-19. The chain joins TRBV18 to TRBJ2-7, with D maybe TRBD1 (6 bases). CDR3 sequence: CASSPGTSVVYEQYF. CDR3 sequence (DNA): TGTGCCAGCTCACCGGGGACATCGGTGGTCTACGAGCAGTACTTC.